This record covers a single T cell receptor beta chain. TCR beta chains were sequenced at survey level with immunoSEQ. Data came from immunoSEQ multiplex PCR; TCRdb stores just in-frame clones and leaves some out. The sample lists under 90,000 clones; around 93% were seen once. Germline CDR1 is LNHDA and CDR2 is SQIVND (reference sequence). Trimming left V 8 bases short and J 5 bases short, with 10 bases between. The CDR3 runs 12 residues. This chain connects TRBV19 to TRBJ1-3, with D possibly being TRBD1 (5 bases). This clonotype was obtained from a man aged 35 to 55 with rheumatoid arthritis. Material: PBMCs. DNA for the CDR3: TGTGCCAGTTCCGCAGGGAGAAACACCATATATTTT. As protein: CASSAGRNTIYF.